This T cell receptor (beta chain) was found in a study of control samples from healthy donors and cancer patients (dated by TCRdb to about 2020). The library was prepared using the immunoSEQ multiplex PCR assay. Entries here come from immuneACCESS through TCRdb and include only in-frame sequences with V and J called. Some clones fail to appear in such tables; in the studies checked, an unresolved V gene covers under half of the shortfall, and the cause of the remainder is unknown. Present in this sample are about 130,000 clones, approximately 89% of which were seen just once. The biggest ten clones account for around 8.1% of the sample. Between the V and J ends, shortened by 3 bases and 4 bases respectively, the junction contains 6 bases. From the cysteine through the phenylalanine, the CDR3 covers 12 amino acids. CDR3 DNA only is kept here, 36 bases in frame from base 1. Taken from the germline V gene (reference sequence), the CDR1 and CDR2 loops are SEHNR and FQNEAQ.

To note about this clone: The target of this receptor is not known. Per-base qualities were not stored, and no clone one base away is much larger.

The chain is encoded by TRBV7-9 joined to TRBJ2-5, with the D gene not clear enough to name. This TCR was sampled from a man aged 18 to 29 in good health. The sequencing sample was made of blood. At the DNA level, the sequence is TGTGCCAGCAGCTTTACCTCAGAGACCCAGTACTTC. It is translated as CASSFTSETQYF.